Presented here are 14 T cell receptor beta chains from one specimen sequenced in a study of T-cell reconstitution after alpha-beta-depleted transplantation in children. Unique molecular identifiers were used to barcode this TCRbeta library. TCRdb processed the PCR reads anew with MiXCR; each CDR3 protein has one entry. The sample has about 210,000 distinct CDR3 sequences, approximately 17% seen once. This material consisted of PBMCs, mostly from graft donor cells, taken 360 days after TCRalphabeta/CD19-depleted stem cell transplant. The receptors were gathered from a male patient under 10 years old who had a stem cell transplant for acute lymphoblastic leukemia, so the T cells may come from the graft donor.

The chain recombines TRBV2 with TRBJ2-5, with TRBD1 as a possible D gene (5 bases). The V gene's germline CDR1 is SNHLY and CDR2 FYNNEI. V lost 11 bases and J 5 bases, leaving 6 bases between the germline ends. The CDR3 is made up of 9 amino acids. The DNA for the CDR3 is TGTGCCGCAGGGGAGACCCAGTACTTC. Translating it yields CAAGETQYF.

The V and J genes are TRBV7-2 and TRBJ2-5; the D gene is possibly TRBD2 (5 bases). Germline V gene lookup returns CDR1 SGHTA and CDR2 FQGNSA. V was trimmed by 0 bases and J by 4 bases, leaving 12 bases between them. There are 15 residues in the CDR3. DNA of the CDR3: TGTGCCAGCAGCTTAGCGCACGCCCGGGGAGAGACCCAGTACTTC. As protein: CASSLAHARGETQYF. The full variable domain, with the rest looked up from reference TRBV7-2 and TRBJ2-5, is GAGVSQSPSNKVTEKGKDVELRCDPISGHTALYWYRQSLGQGLEFLIYFQGNSAPDKSGLPSDRFSAERTGGSVSTLTIQRTQQEDSAVYLCASSLAHARGETQYFGPGTRLLVL.

The sample holds a few counts of this clonotype. The rearrangement joins TRBV29-1 to TRBJ2-1, with 8 bases matching TRBD2. J gave up 0 bases and V 5 bases, and 3 bases lay outside the gene matches. Looked up from germline, CDR1 is SQVTM and CDR2 is ANQGSEA. The CDR3 runs 14 residues. The CDR3 region has the DNA TGCAGCGTTCTAAGCGGGAGCTCCTACAATGAGCAGTTCTTC. This translates into CSVLSGSSYNEQFF.

The J gene is TRBJ1-1, the V gene TRBV12-3 or TRBV12-4; TRBD1 matches at 9 bases. The CDR3 runs to 16 residues. J was trimmed by 0 bases and V by 6 bases; bases with no gene match: 8. In nucleotides, the CDR3 is TGTGCCAGCAGGGGAACAGGGGGCGCGATGAACACTGAAGCTTTCTTT. Translation gives CASRGTGGAMNTEAFF.

This clonotype was found a few times. The V call is TRBV7-9, the J call TRBJ2-5; 7 nucleotides align to TRBD1. Germline V gene sequence: CDR1 SEHNR, CDR2 FQNEAQ (reference sequence). The CDR3 has 15 amino acids. The J segment lost 4 bases and the V segment lost 3 bases, leaving 8 bases of the junction unmatched. CDR3 sequence reads: CASSFLQGPGETQYF. Here the CDR3 DNA reads TGTGCCAGCAGCTTTTTACAGGGGCCGGGAGAGACCCAGTACTTC.

At least ten counts were recorded for this clonotype. V usage is TRBV12-3 or TRBV12-4 and J usage is TRBJ1-1, with D unresolved. The V gene lost 5 bases and the J gene lost 13 bases, with 14 bases spanning the gap. The CDR3 spans 11 residues. DNA for the CDR3: TGTGCCAGCAGTAAACAGCAGGTGGTTTTCTTT. It is translated as CASSKQQVVFF.

This sequence joins TRBV6-5 and TRBJ2-3; D perhaps matches TRBD1 (6 bases). CDR3 size: 15 residues. CDR1 is MNHEY, CDR2 SVGAGI, per germline. V was pared by 5 bases and J by 1 base, with 13 bases between. The CDR3 DNA is TGTGCCAGCAGTAACAGGGAAAAGGGCACAGATACGCAGTATTTT. Amino acid sequence: CASSNREKGTDTQYF.

V and J are TRBV5-1 and TRBJ1-6; D unclear. V shed 2 bases and J shed 8 bases, with 8 bases lying between them. Germline CDR1 and CDR2: SGHRS and YFSETQ. The length of the CDR3 is 13 residues. The CDR3 loop reads CASSLSGYSPLHF. CDR3 DNA sequence: TGCGCCAGCAGCTTATCGGGGTATTCACCCCTCCACTTT.

This clonotype was recorded a few times. The chain has TRBV7-9 and TRBJ2-4, with D possibly being TRBD2 (6 bases). Germline V gene sequence: CDR1 SEHNR, CDR2 FQNEAQ (reference sequence). Trimming took off 5 bases at V and 0 bases at J, with 14 bases between the two ends. The CDR3 loop spans 16 amino acids. CDR3 in amino acids: CASSTGGVSAKNIQYF. The CDR3 DNA is TGTGCCAGCAGCACCGGAGGGGTATCAGCCAAAAACATTCAGTACTTC.

There are many counts of this clonotype. V usage is TRBV28 and J usage is TRBJ2-7; maybe TRBD1 (6 bases). The CDR3 is 14 residues long. Germline values: CDR1 MDHEN, CDR2 SYDVKM. V dropped 6 bases and J dropped 4 bases, with 16 bases sitting between them. CDR3 coding DNA: TGTGCCAGCAGAGACACCGGACAGTCGTACGAGCAGTACTTC. Protein product: CASRDTGQSYEQYF.

This clonotype appeared a few times. The gene calls are TRBV12-3 or TRBV12-4 and TRBJ2-7; TRBD1 matches at 8 bases. The CDR3 has 16 amino acids. V lost 3 bases to trimming and J lost 5 bases; unmatched junction nucleotides: 12. CDR3: CASSFMSGQGSHEQYF. As DNA, the CDR3 is TGTGCCAGCAGTTTTATGTCTGGACAGGGATCCCACGAGCAGTACTTC.

This clonotype occurred a few times. The chain employs TRBV5-1 and TRBJ2-2; 7 bases align to TRBD1. Trimming at V came to 4 bases and at J to 6 bases, leaving 15 bases not matched to a gene. Per germline, CDR1 SGHRS and CDR2 YFSETQ. The CDR3 runs 17 residues. The CDR3 region has the DNA TGCGCCAGCAGCCCCACCGACAGGGCGAAGGGCGCCGGGGAGCTGTTTTTT. Translated: CASSPTDRAKGAGELFF.

There are many counts of this clonotype. V gene TRBV6-1 combines with J gene TRBJ2-5; D perhaps matches TRBD2 (6 bases). Looked up from germline, CDR1 is MNHNS and CDR2 is SASEGT. With 6 bases removed from V and 2 bases from J, the gap between germline ends came to 10 bases. This CDR3 is built from 13 residues. CDR3 DNA: TGTGCCAGCAGGAGGGACTTTCAAGAGACCCAGTACTTC. Translating gives CASRRDFQETQYF.

The chain is built from TRBV6-2 or TRBV6-3 and TRBJ2-7, with 8 nucleotides matching TRBD1. J was trimmed by 4 bases and V by 2 bases; bases with no gene match: 10. Germline V gives CDR1 MNHEY, CDR2 SVGEGT. The CDR3 runs 16 residues. Here the CDR3 reads CASSYGGTGEGYEQYF. The CDR3 DNA is TGTGCCAGCAGTTACGGCGGGACAGGTGAAGGTTACGAGCAGTACTTC.